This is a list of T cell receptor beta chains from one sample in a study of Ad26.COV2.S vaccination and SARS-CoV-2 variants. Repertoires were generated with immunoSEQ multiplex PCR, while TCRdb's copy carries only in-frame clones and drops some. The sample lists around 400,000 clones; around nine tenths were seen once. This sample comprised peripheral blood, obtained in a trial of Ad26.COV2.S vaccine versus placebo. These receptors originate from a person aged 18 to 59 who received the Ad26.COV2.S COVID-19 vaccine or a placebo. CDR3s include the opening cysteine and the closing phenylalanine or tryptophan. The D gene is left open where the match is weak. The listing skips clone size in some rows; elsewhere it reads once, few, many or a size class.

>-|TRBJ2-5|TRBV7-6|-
CASSYRARETQYF
TGTGCCAGCAGCTACAGGGCCCGTGAGACCCAGTACTTC
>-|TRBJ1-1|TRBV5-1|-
CASSLVGVNTEAFF
TGCGCCAGCAGCTTGGTAGGGGTGAACACTGAAGCTTTCTTT
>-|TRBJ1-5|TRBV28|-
CASSLTSDSQPQHF
TGTGCCAGCAGTTTAACATCGGACAGCCAGCCCCAGCATTTT
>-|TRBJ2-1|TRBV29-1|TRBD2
CSGLAGGGYNEQFF
TGCTCCGGACTAGCGGGAGGAGGGTACAATGAGCAGTTCTTC
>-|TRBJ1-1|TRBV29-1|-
CSVKTGNTEAFF
TGCAGCGTGAAGACAGGGAACACTGAAGCTTTCTTT
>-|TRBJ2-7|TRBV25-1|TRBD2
CASSFAGVTYEQYF
TGTGCCAGCAGTTTTGCGGGAGTAACCTACGAGCAGTACTTC
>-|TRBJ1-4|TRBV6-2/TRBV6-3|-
CASSPTPKATNEKLFF
TGTGCCAGCAGCCCTACCCCGAAAGCAACTAATGAAAAACTGTTTTTT
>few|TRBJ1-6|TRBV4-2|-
CASSQEAGSYNSPLHF
TGTGCCAGCAGCCAAGAAGCTGGCTCCTATAATTCACCCCTCCACTTT
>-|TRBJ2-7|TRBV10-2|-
CASSDAGTAYEQYF
TGCGCCAGCAGTGACGCGGGAACGGCCTACGAGCAGTACTTC
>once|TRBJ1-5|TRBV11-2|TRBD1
CASSPTGGNQPQHF
TGTGCCAGCAGCCCAACAGGGGGGAATCAGCCCCAGCATTTT
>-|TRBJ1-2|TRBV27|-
CASSFRQGHYGYTF
TGTGCCAGCAGTTTCCGGCAGGGCCACTATGGCTACACCTTC
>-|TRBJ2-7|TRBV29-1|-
CSVELAGEGSYEQYF
TGCAGCGTTGAGTTGGCAGGGGAAGGCTCTTACGAGCAGTACTTC
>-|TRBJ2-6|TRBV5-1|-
CASSPSTGTGANVLTF
TGCGCCAGCAGCCCGAGTACAGGGACTGGGGCCAACGTCCTGACTTTC
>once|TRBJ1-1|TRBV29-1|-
CSVRELNTEAFF
TGCAGCGTCCGTGAGCTGAACACTGAAGCTTTCTTT
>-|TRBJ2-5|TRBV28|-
CASSLDPLETQYF
TGTGCCAGCAGTTTAGATCCACTGGAGACCCAGTACTTC
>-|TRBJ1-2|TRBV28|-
CASSIGGITNYGYTF
TGTGCCAGCAGTATTGGGGGGATCACTAACTATGGCTACACCTTC
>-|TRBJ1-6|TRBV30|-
CAWQGTRGSPLHF
TGTGCCTGGCAGGGTACAAGGGGTTCACCCCTCCACTTT
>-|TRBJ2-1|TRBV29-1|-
CSVFHGGGGSYNEQFF
TGCAGCGTTTTTCATGGTGGAGGGGGCTCCTACAATGAGCAGTTCTTC
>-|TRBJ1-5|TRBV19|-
CASSIDAGYQPQHF
TGTGCCAGTAGTATAGATGCAGGGTATCAGCCCCAGCATTTT
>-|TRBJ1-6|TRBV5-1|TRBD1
CASSLEGQGSSPLHF
TGCGCCAGCAGCTTGGAGGGACAGGGTAGTTCACCCCTCCACTTT
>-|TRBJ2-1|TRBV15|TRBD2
CATSRVTGGSNEQFF
TGTGCCACCAGCAGAGTCACGGGGGGGAGCAATGAGCAGTTCTTC
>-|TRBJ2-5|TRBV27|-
CASSFGGVRETQYF
TGTGCCAGCAGTTTCGGGGGCGTACGGGAGACCCAGTACTTC
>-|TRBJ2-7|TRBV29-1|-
CSTYGVTGYEQYF
TGCAGCACTTATGGGGTGACAGGTTACGAGCAGTACTTC
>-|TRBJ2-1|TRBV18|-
CASSPMDSGPRTEQFF
TGTGCCAGCTCACCAATGGATAGCGGACCCCGGACTGAGCAGTTCTTC
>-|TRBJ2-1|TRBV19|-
CASRDLGADSYNEQFF
TGTGCCAGTAGGGACTTAGGGGCGGACTCCTACAATGAGCAGTTCTTC
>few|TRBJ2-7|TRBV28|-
CASSPQRKQYF
TGTGCCAGCAGTCCTCAGCGGAAGCAGTACTTC
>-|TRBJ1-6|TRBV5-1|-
CASTVGDGNSPLHF
TGCGCCAGCACTGTGGGGGACGGTAATTCACCCCTCCACTTT
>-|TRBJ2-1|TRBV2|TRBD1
CACRDRNNEQFF
TGTGCCTGCCGGGACAGAAACAATGAGCAGTTCTTC
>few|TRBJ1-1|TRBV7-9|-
CASSSPTEAFF
TGTGCCAGCAGCTCACCCACTGAAGCTTTCTTT
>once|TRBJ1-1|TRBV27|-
CASSRLGRENTEAFF
TGTGCCAGCAGCCGACTGGGCAGAGAGAACACTGAAGCTTTCTTT